This T cell receptor (beta chain) was sequenced for a study of PD-1 blockade in mismatch repair-deficient tumors. A note on this clone: Its matching antigen is unknown.

Germline V gene sequence: CDR1 SGHNT, CDR2 YENEEA. The V segment lost 5 bases and the J segment 3 bases; nucleotides outside the gene matches: 4. The CDR3 spans 13 residues. Time point specified: roughly ten-day in vitro stimulation with candidate neoantigen peptide 6. The assay was immunoSEQ multiplex PCR, and TCRdb's table has in-frame clones only and misses some. The table records roughly 14,000 clones, about 88% of them present only once. This clonotype was sampled from an adult with mismatch repair-deficient cancer. This specimen consisted of cells cultured in vitro, obtained from a patient treated with pembrolizumab. The J gene is TRBJ2-7, the V gene TRBV11-3; TRBD1 matches at 7 bases. The CDR3 nucleotides are TGTGCCAGCAGCCCGAGACAGGGCTACGAGCAGTACTTC. Amino acids: CASSPRQGYEQYF.